A selection of T cell receptor beta chains follows, all from one sample in a study of technical replicates of blood from a few donors. The table came from immunoSEQ multiplex PCR; TCRdb's copy has only in-frame clones and leaves some out. This table has under 85,000 clones, 94% appearing once. What was sequenced was T cells isolated from PBMCs. The receptors here all came from a human donor in good health. Both conserved end residues are part of each CDR3. Fields, in order: clone size, D gene, CDR3 length, V gene, J gene, CDR3 DNA, CDR3 protein. A D gene is named only where the DNA matches it firmly. Size is stated for part of the rows, as once, few or many counts, or as a class when the clone is expanded.

NA	TRBD2	21	TRBV27	TRBJ2-7	TGTGCCAGCAGTTCCCGGACTAGCGGGAGGGCCGGGCCCCGGATCACCTACGAGCAGTACTTC	CASSSRTSGRAGPRITYEQYF
NA	TRBD2	14	TRBV5-8	TRBJ2-7	TGTGCCAGCAGCGTTAGCGGGAATCCCTACGAGCAGTACTTC	CASSVSGNPYEQYF
NA	TRBD2	15	TRBV2	TRBJ2-7	TGTGCCAGCATCTTCACTCCCGGGACTAGCGTGGAGCAGTACTTC	CASIFTPGTSVEQYF
NA	TRBD1	17	TRBV7-6	TRBJ1-2	TGTGCCAGCAGCCCAGTGGTCACAGGGGACCCCAAAGATGGCTACACCTTC	CASSPVVTGDPKDGYTF
NA	NA	12	TRBV27	TRBJ1-5	TGTGCCAGCAGATTCCCGAATCAGCCCCAGCATTTT	CASRFPNQPQHF
NA	NA	15	TRBV7-9	TRBJ2-2	TGTGCCAGCCAAAATTACAATTTGTGGACCGGGGAGCTGTTTTTT	CASQNYNLWTGELFF
NA	TRBD2	15	TRBV5-1	TRBJ2-5	TGCGCCAGCAGCCACCGGCGGGGGGGTGAGGAGACCCAGTACTTC	CASSHRRGGEETQYF
few	NA	15	TRBV7-9	TRBJ1-1	TGTGCCAGCAGCTATGCGCCTAAATTGAACACTGAAGCTTTCTTT	CASSYAPKLNTEAFF
NA	TRBD2	15	TRBV27	TRBJ2-7	TGTGCCAGCAGTTTATCGGGGACTAGCAGATACGAGCAGTACTTC	CASSLSGTSRYEQYF
NA	NA	15	TRBV29-1	TRBJ1-4	TGCAGCGTTGAAAATGATCAGGGTGTTGGGGAAAAACTGTTTTTT	CSVENDQGVGEKLFF
NA	TRBD2	15	TRBV9	TRBJ2-5	TGTGCCAGCAGCGTACGCGGGAGCGGAGGGGAGACCCAGTACTTC	CASSVRGSGGETQYF
few	TRBD1	14	TRBV6-1	TRBJ1-1	TGTGCCAGCAGTGAGGGACAGGGGAACACTGAAGCTTTCTTT	CASSEGQGNTEAFF
NA	NA	14	TRBV4-1	TRBJ1-1	TGCGCCAGCAGGTTTGTCGGGAAGAACACTGAAGCTTTCTTT	CASRFVGKNTEAFF
few	TRBD1	15	TRBV6-5	TRBJ1-6	TGTGCCAGCAGTTACTCGGGACAGAAGAATTCACCCCTCCACTTT	CASSYSGQKNSPLHF
NA	NA	12	TRBV28	TRBJ1-1	TGTGCCAGCAGTTTATCCAGACTTGAAGCTTTCTTT	CASSLSRLEAFF
NA	NA	13	TRBV13	TRBJ2-4	TGTGCCAGCAGCCCAGGGCTCGAAAACATTCAGTACTTC	CASSPGLENIQYF
NA	TRBD2	20	TRBV15	TRBJ2-5	TGTGCCACCAGCAGAGATCACTCTAGCGGGGCTGGGATGTTACAAGAGACCCAGTACTTC	CATSRDHSSGAGMLQETQYF
NA	NA	15	TRBV5-6	TRBJ1-1	TGTGCCAGCAGCTTGGGTCACAGGCTGAACACTGAAGCTTTCTTT	CASSLGHRLNTEAFF
NA	NA	15	TRBV10-2	TRBJ1-5	TGCGCCAGCACCAAGGGAGGGTATAGCAATCAGCCCCAGCATTTT	CASTKGGYSNQPQHF
NA	NA	13	TRBV11-3	TRBJ2-3	TGTGCCAGCCGAAGCGGAAGCACAGATACGCAGTATTTT	CASRSGSTDTQYF
NA	TRBD2	18	TRBV7-2	TRBJ2-2	TGTGCCAGCAGCCACGATACCTCTTTAGCGGGGATCACCGGGGAGCTGTTTTTT	CASSHDTSLAGITGELFF
NA	NA	15	TRBV27	TRBJ2-1	TGTGCCAGCAGCTCAGTATCTAGCTTGGACAATGAGCAGTTCTTC	CASSSVSSLDNEQFF
NA	NA	16	TRBV21-1	TRBJ2-1	TGTGCCAGCAGCGCCGACAGGGCCCTCTCCTACAATGAGCAGTTCTTC	CASSADRALSYNEQFF
NA	TRBD2	14	TRBV2	TRBJ2-1	TGTGCCAGCATTCGGCTAGCGGGGACCAATGAGCAGTTCTTC	CASIRLAGTNEQFF
NA	TRBD1	11	TRBV6-1	TRBJ1-5	TGTGCCAGCAGTCACGGGACAGGGGAGCATTTT	CASSHGTGEHF
NA	NA	14	TRBV29-1	TRBJ2-1	TGCAGCGTTGAAGGCAGGGAGGCGAACAATGAGCAGTTCTTC	CSVEGREANNEQFF
NA	NA	15	TRBV4-2	TRBJ2-1	TGTGCCAGCAGCCAACAGCGGAGCTCCTACAATGAGCAGTTCTTC	CASSQQRSSYNEQFF
NA	NA	15	TRBV6-1	TRBJ1-4	TGTGCCAGAATTGGGGCTCCTGCAACTAATGAAAAACTGTTTTTT	CARIGAPATNEKLFF
NA	NA	12	TRBV6-1	TRBJ1-1	TGTGCCAGCAGTGCCTTAATTAGTGAAGCTTTCTTT	CASSALISEAFF
NA	NA	13	TRBV6-5	TRBJ2-5	TGTGCCAGCAGGATAGGGGGCCAAGAGACCCAGTACTTC	CASRIGGQETQYF
NA	TRBD2	17	TRBV7-8	TRBJ2-3	TGTGCCAGCAGATTACTAGCGGGACCCTACTACACAGATACGCAGTATTTT	CASRLLAGPYYTDTQYF
NA	TRBD2	15	TRBV7-3	TRBJ2-3	TGTGCCAGCAGCCTCAGCCGGGGGGGATTAGATACGCAGTATTTT	CASSLSRGGLDTQYF
NA	NA	14	TRBV6-5	TRBJ1-3	TGTGCCAGCAGTTTTACCGGTGATGGAAACACCATATATTTT	CASSFTGDGNTIYF
NA	NA	17	TRBV5-1	TRBJ2-5	TGCGCCAGCAGCAGGTGGGGTAGCGGTCAGGAAGGGGAGACCCAGTACTTC	CASSRWGSGQEGETQYF